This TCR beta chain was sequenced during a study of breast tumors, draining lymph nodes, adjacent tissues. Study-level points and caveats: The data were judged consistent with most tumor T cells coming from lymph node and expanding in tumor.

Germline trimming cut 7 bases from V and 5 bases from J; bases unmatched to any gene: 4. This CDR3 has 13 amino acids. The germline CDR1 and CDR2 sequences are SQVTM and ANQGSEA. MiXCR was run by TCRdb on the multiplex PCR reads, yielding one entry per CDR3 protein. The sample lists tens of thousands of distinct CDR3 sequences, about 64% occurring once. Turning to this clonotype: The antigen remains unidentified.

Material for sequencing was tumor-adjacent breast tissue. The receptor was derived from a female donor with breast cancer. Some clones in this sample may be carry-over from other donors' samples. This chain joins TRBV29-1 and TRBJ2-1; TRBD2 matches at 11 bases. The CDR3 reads CSARLAGHNEQFF. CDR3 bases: TGCAGCGCACGACTAGCGGGGCACAATGAGCAGTTCTTC.